A single sample gave rise to the 11 T cell receptor beta chains below, sequenced in a study of CD8 T cells in Susac syndrome. The RNA, 0.5 to 1 ug, was put through reverse transcription using random hexamers. Each CDR3 protein gets one entry after TCRdb re-called the immunoSEQ multiplex PCR reads with MiXCR. The table has 71,000 or so distinct CDR3 sequences, roughly 95% seen once. Sequenced input: CD4+ T cells from PBMCs. These receptors all stem from a human donor with multiple sclerosis.

The chain links TRBV6-5 to TRBJ1-1; 9 nucleotides align to TRBD1. Trimming at V came to 5 bases and at J to 5 bases, leaving 6 bases not matched to a gene. Per germline, CDR1 MNHEY and CDR2 SVGAGI. The length of the CDR3 is 14 residues. The CDR3 DNA reads TGTGCCAGCAGTGGTGGACAGGGGAGGACTGAAGCTTTCTTT. It encodes CASSGGQGRTEAFF.

This clonotype has more than one count but fewer than ten. This chain connects TRBV6-5 to TRBJ2-7, with no clear D. V was clipped by 5 bases and J by 2 bases, with 10 bases between them. Germline CDR1 MNHEY, CDR2 SVGAGI. There are 13 residues in the CDR3. The CDR3 nucleotides are TGTGCCAGCAGTCCGGGCCATCCCTACGAGCAGTACTTC. Residues: CASSPGHPYEQYF.

V and J are TRBV20-1 and TRBJ1-4; D gene uncertain. The CDR3 has 13 residues. Germline V gene data show CDR1 as DFQATT and CDR2 as SNEGSKA (reference sequence). The V and J ends lost 0 bases and 0 bases respectively, with 2 bases between them. The CDR3 spells CSAREATNEKLFF. CDR3 nucleotide sequence: TGCAGTGCTAGAGAAGCAACTAATGAAAAACTGTTTTTT.

The chain is built from TRBV7-9 and TRBJ2-1; a weak D match, TRBD1 (6 bases). Germline CDR1 SEHNR, CDR2 FQNEAQ (reference sequence). Trimming shortened V by 2 bases and J by 1 base, and 21 bases separated the two germline ends. The CDR3 has 19 residues. CDR3 nucleotides: TGTGCCAGCAGCTTAAGGGGGTCGGTGGGGAAGGGATCCTACAATGAGCAGTTCTTC. Translating it yields CASSLRGSVGKGSYNEQFF. The whole variable domain, remainder taken from reference TRBV7-9 and TRBJ2-1, is DTGVSQNPRHKITKRGQNVTFRCDPISEHNRLYWYRQTLGQGPEFLTYFQNEAQLEKSRLLSDRFSAERPKGSFSTLEIQRTEQGDSAMYLCASSLRGSVGKGSYNEQFFGPGTRLTVL.

This sequence joins TRBV4-1 and TRBJ2-1; the match to TRBD1 covers 9 bases. The CDR3 contains 16 residues. The V segment lost 6 bases and the J segment 0 bases; nucleotides outside the gene matches: 6. In germline, CDR1 is MGHRA, CDR2 YSYEKL. Here the CDR3 reads CASREMGQGSYNEQFF. Here the CDR3 DNA reads TGCGCCAGCAGGGAAATGGGACAGGGCTCCTACAATGAGCAGTTCTTC.

J is TRBJ2-1 and V is TRBV7-9, with D possibly being TRBD1 (6 bases). CDR3 length: 15 residues. The V gene lost 1 base and the J gene lost 5 bases, with 12 bases spanning the gap. CDR1 and CDR2 from the germline V gene are SEHNR and FQNEAQ (reference sequence). The CDR3 sequence: CASSLGRGWDNEQFF. The DNA for the CDR3 is TGTGCCAGCAGCTTAGGCAGGGGCTGGGACAATGAGCAGTTCTTC.

This sequence joins TRBV7-9 and TRBJ1-2; D is ambiguous. This CDR3 contains 15 residues. The germline V and J ends were trimmed by 2 bases and 6 bases, with 16 bases remaining between them. Germline assignment: CDR1 SEHNR and CDR2 FQNEAQ (reference sequence). This CDR3 reads CASSLLAASLDGYTF. The CDR3 DNA reads as TGTGCCAGCAGCTTATTGGCAGCCTCCCTGGATGGCTACACCTTC.

The rearrangement uses TRBV29-1 and TRBJ2-1; no clear D. Germline assignment: CDR1 SQVTM and CDR2 ANQGSEA. The V end lost 3 bases, the J end lost 2 bases, and 11 bases lay between the germline ends. The length of the CDR3 is 14 residues. This chain's CDR3 is CSVDIVGAYNEQFF. CDR3 DNA sequence: TGCAGCGTTGATATTGTTGGGGCCTACAATGAGCAGTTCTTC.

V and J are TRBV7-6 and TRBJ2-3, with 9 bases matching TRBD2. Trimming at V came to 5 bases and at J to 1 base, leaving 4 bases not matched to a gene. This CDR3 is 15 amino acids long. Germline CDR1 SGHVS, CDR2 FNYEAQ. The CDR3 region has the DNA TGTGCCAGCAGCACCCGACTAGCGGGCACAGATACGCAGTATTTT. This codes for CASSTRLAGTDTQYF.

The chain carries TRBV7-9 and TRBJ1-4, with a tentative D call TRBD1 (5 bases). Looked up from germline, CDR1 is SEHNR and CDR2 is FQNEAQ (reference sequence). The CDR3 consists of 13 residues. V was trimmed by 5 bases and J by 6 bases, leaving 10 bases between them. The CDR3 region is CASSPRDDEKLFF. For the CDR3, the DNA is TGTGCCAGCAGCCCCAGGGACGATGAAAAACTGTTTTTT.

The chain has TRBV10-3 and TRBJ2-3; D is unclear. The V end lost 2 bases, the J end lost 2 bases, and 11 bases lay between the germline ends. Germline CDR1 reads ENHRY; CDR2 reads SYGVKD. The CDR3 has 15 residues. CDR3 amino acids: CAISEVRVHTDTQYF. CDR3 in DNA: TGTGCCATCAGTGAGGTTAGAGTACACACAGATACGCAGTATTTT.